This T cell receptor (beta chain) was profiled in a study of OX40 agonist ivuxolimab in advanced cancers. Study information: Ivuxolimab doses were 0.01, 0.1, 0.3, 1.5, 3 or 10 mg/kg every 2 weeks.

The table came from immunoSEQ multiplex PCR; TCRdb's copy has only in-frame clones and leaves some out. The table lists approximately 16,000 clones, 80% of them singletons. In germline, CDR1 is MGHDK, CDR2 SYGVNS. The V and J ends lost 3 bases and 11 bases respectively, with 10 bases between them. The CDR3 is 11 amino acids. The chain carries TRBV25-1 and TRBJ1-1; tentatively, D is TRBD1 (5 bases). The sequenced sample was CD4+ or CD8+ T cells sorted from blood, obtained in a trial of the OX40 agonist ivuxolimab. This sequence originates from an adult with an advanced solid tumor such as melanoma, head and neck, liver or kidney cancer. CDR3 region: CASSDGGTAFF. CDR3 sequence (DNA): TGTGCCAGCAGTGACGGGGGGACGGCTTTCTTT.